This T cell receptor beta chain is drawn from a study of T cell responses to AZD1222 COVID-19 vaccine (dated by TCRdb to the early 2020s). Concerning the study at large: A total of 230 to 250 trial participants underwent TCR sequencing, of whom about 200 had received two doses of AZD1222 and about 25 had received two doses of the MenACWY control vaccine. Trial participants were enrolled by age into subgroups of 18-55, 56-69 and 70-plus years, and around 150, 29 and 61 TCR-sequenced participants, respectively, were included in these subgroups. Points the paper makes about the study in general: A significant rise in spike-specific TCR breadth and depth was observed after two AZD1222 doses relative to day 0 and relative to MenACWY recipients. Because no day 14 peak-response samples were available, the repertoires could be characterized only after the peak T cell response. Reportedly, close to half of the unique spike-specific TCRs recognized epitopes lying outside the regions that are mutated in the B.1.351 and B.1.1.7 variants. The 56-69-year group was small, and its depth increase did not reach significance, likely because of low power. Vaccine-associated CD4 TCRs spanned the whole spike protein, with dominant responses in regions 160-218 and 743-854. Participants were mostly white British and included more females than males, and it was suggested by the authors that clonal diversity may have been underestimated. Conclusions about previously exposed vaccinees are limited, since just five to seven AZD1222 recipients were seropositive for SARS-CoV-2 at baseline.

The CDR3 regions of human TCRbeta chains were subjected to immunosequencing. Turning to the authors' computational methods: Repertoire TCRs were checked for matches against a reference library of SARS-CoV-2-specific TCRs that had been generated using the MIRA antigen-specificity platform. Breadth meant the fraction of unique TCRs that were SARS-CoV-2-associated, whereas depth meant the fraction of total T cells that were SARS-CoV-2-associated. Using the MIRA data, each spike-specific TCR was assigned both to the spike region to which the TCR was reactive and to a CD4 or CD8 class. Log10-transformed breadth and depth values were compared by one-way ANOVA with Sidak's multiple comparisons tests. This immuneACCESS table, as held by TCRdb, lists in-frame sequences with V and J called but not all clones. Of the missing ones, under half trace to an unresolved V gene in checked studies; the others have no known cause. Clonal size and the V and J genes are those of that table, whereas D and trimming came from the DNA. The sample table lists fewer than 180,000 clones, roughly 90% of them with a count of one. 3% to 4% of the sample comes from the top ten.

The sample's time point label, decoded: about 28 days (+/-7) after the second vaccine dose. AZD1222 recipients given second doses at about 4 weeks or at about 12 weeks were pooled, since spike-specific TCR depth and breadth were not found to differ between the two schedules. The vaccinee samples were drawn from two UK trials, COV001 and COV002, one of which was a single-blind randomized controlled phase 2/3 trial testing AZD1222 (ChAdOx1 nCoV-19) in healthy adults. For TCRbeta chain sequencing, PBMC samples from trial participants were taken at day 0 and at day 28 after the second dose. Notes on this clone: No antigen is known for it. Nothing much larger sits one base from this clone, and base qualities are not available.

The sequence was collected from an adult who received the AZD1222 COVID-19 vaccine. The sample was peripheral blood, taken 28 days after the second AZD1222 dose.

The nucleotide sequence is given as TGTGCCAGCACCCCGGGGGTGGGACTCGACTACGAGCAGTACTTC. This codes for CASTPGVGLDYEQYF. The receptor chain draws on TRBV11-2 and TRBJ2-7; the D gene is perhaps TRBD2, from 6 matching bases. A distance of 19 bases separates the germline ends of V and J, which lose 7 bases and 3 bases respectively. Reading from cysteine to phenylalanine, the CDR3 counts 15 amino acids. Only the CDR3 region is kept as DNA, spanning 45 bases read in frame from base 1. The CDR1 and CDR2 encoded by the germline V gene are SGHAT and FQNNGV.